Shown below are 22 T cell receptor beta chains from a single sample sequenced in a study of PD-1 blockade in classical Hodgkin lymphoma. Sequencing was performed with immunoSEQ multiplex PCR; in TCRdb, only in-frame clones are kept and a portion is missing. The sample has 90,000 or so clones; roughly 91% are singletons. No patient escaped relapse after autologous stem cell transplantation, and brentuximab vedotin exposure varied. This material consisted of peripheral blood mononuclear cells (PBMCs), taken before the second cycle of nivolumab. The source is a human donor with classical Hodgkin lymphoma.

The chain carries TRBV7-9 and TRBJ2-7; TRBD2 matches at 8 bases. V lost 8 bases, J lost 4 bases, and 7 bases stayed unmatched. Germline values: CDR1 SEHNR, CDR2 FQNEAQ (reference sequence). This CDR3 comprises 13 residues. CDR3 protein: CASHLLADYEQYF. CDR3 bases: TGTGCCAGCCACCTACTAGCGGATTACGAGCAGTACTTC.

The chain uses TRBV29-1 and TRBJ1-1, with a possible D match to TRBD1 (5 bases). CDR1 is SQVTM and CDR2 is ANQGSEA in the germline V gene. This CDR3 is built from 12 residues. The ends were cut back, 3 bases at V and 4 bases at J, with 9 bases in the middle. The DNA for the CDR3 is TGCAGCGTTGATTCAGGGATCACTGAAGCTTTCTTT. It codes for CSVDSGITEAFF.

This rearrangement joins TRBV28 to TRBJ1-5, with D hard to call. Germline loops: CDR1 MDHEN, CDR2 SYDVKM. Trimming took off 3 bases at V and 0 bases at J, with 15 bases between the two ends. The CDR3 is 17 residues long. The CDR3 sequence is CASSFPPGRYSNQPQHF. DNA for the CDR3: TGTGCCAGCAGTTTCCCCCCCGGACGGTATAGCAATCAGCCCCAGCATTTT.

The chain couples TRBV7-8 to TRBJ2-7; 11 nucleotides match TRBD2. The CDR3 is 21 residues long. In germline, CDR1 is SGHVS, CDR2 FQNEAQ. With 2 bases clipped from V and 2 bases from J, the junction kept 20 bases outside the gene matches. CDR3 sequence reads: CASSLLWGASGRPTLAYEQYF. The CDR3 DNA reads TGTGCCAGCAGCTTACTTTGGGGGGCTAGCGGGAGGCCTACCTTAGCCTACGAGCAGTACTTC. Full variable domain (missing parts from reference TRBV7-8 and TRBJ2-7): GAGVSQSPRYKVAKRGQDVALRCDPISGHVSLFWYQQALGQGPEFLTYFQNEAQLDKSGLPSDRFFAERPEGSVSTLKIQRTQQEDSAVYLCASSLLWGASGRPTLAYEQYFGPGTRLTVT.

The CDR3 reads CASSLHSGDYANYGYTF. The CDR3, as DNA: TGTGCCAGCAGCTTGCACTCTGGGGACTACGCTAACTATGGCTACACCTTC. The chain carries TRBV5-6 and TRBJ1-2; D possibly corresponds to TRBD1 (5 bases). V gave up 1 base and J gave up 0 bases, with 16 bases separating them. Germline V gene data show CDR1 as SGHDT and CDR2 as YYEEEE. CDR3 size: 17 residues.

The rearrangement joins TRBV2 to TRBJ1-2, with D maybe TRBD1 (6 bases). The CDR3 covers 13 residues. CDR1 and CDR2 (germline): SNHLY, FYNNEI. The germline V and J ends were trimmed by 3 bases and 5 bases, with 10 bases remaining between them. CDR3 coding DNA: TGTGCCAGCAGTGAGAGGAGGGGGTATGGCTACACCTTC. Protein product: CASSERRGYGYTF.

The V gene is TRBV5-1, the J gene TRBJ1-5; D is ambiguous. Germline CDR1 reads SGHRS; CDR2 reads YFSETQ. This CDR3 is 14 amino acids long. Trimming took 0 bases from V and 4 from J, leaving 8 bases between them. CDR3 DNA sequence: TGCGCCAGCAGCTTGGGACGGGAAAATCAGCCCCAGCATTTT. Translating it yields CASSLGRENQPQHF.

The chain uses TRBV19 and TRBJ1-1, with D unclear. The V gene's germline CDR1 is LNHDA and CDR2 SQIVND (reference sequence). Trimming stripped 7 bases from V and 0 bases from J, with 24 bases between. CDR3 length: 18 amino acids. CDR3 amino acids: CASTLYGEGWRMNTEAFF. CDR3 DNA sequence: TGTGCCAGTACCCTATACGGGGAAGGCTGGAGGATGAACACTGAAGCTTTCTTT.

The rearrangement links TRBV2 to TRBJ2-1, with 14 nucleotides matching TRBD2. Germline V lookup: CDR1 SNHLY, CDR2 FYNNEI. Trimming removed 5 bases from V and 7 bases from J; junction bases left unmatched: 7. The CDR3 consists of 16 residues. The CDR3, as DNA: TGTGCCAGCAGTATTCCCGGGACTAGCGGGAGTAATGAGCAGTTCTTC. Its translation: CASSIPGTSGSNEQFF.

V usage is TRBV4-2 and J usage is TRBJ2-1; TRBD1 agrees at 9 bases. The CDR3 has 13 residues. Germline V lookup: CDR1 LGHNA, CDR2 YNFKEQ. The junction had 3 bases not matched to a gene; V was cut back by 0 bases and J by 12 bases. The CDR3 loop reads CASSQEDRGSQFF. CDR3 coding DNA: TGTGCCAGCAGCCAAGAGGACAGGGGATCGCAGTTCTTC.

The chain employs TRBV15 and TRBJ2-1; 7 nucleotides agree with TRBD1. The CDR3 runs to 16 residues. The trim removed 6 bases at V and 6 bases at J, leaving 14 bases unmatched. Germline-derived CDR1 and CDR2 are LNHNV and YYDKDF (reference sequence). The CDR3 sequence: CATRAGGQSTFNEQFF. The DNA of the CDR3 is TGTGCCACCAGGGCAGGGGGACAGAGTACGTTCAATGAGCAGTTCTTC. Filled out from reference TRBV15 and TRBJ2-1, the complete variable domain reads DAMVIQNPRYQVTQFGKPVTLSCSQTLNHNVMYWYQQKSSQAPKLLFHYYDKDFNNEADTPDNFQSRRPNTSFCFLDIRSPGLGDTAMYLCATRAGGQSTFNEQFFGPGTRLTVL.

DNA of the CDR3: TGTGCCAGCAGCTTCATAAACTCCTACGAGCAGTACTTC. This sequence encodes CASSFINSYEQYF. The chain links TRBV7-9 to TRBJ2-7; no clear D. CDR1 and CDR2 from the germline V gene are SEHNR and FQNEAQ (reference sequence). V shed 3 bases and J shed 0 bases, with 6 bases lying between them. The CDR3 totals 13 residues.

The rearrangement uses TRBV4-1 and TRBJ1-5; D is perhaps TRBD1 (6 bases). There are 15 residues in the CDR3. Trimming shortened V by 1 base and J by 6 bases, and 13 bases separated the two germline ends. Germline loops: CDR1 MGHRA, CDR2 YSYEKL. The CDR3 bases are TGCGCCAGCAGCCAAGGGCCACAGGGCGCTCAGCCCCAGCATTTT. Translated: CASSQGPQGAQPQHF.

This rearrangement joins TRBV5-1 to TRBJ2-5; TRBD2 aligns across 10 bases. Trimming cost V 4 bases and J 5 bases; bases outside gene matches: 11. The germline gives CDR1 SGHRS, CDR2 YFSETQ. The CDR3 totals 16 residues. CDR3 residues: CASSAPGLASGETQYF. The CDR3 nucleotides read TGCGCCAGCAGCGCACCGGGACTAGCGAGTGGGGAGACCCAGTACTTC.

CDR3 region: CASSILPFGRAGPGELFF. The CDR3 region has the DNA TGTGCCAGTAGTATCCTTCCCTTTGGCAGGGCCGGCCCCGGGGAGCTGTTTTTT. This chain links TRBV19 with TRBJ1-3; D may be TRBD1 (5 bases). The end of the DNA is better explained by TRBJ2-2, so the J call may be wrong. CDR1 and CDR2 from the germline V gene are LNHDA and SQIVND (reference sequence). This CDR3 region has 18 residues.

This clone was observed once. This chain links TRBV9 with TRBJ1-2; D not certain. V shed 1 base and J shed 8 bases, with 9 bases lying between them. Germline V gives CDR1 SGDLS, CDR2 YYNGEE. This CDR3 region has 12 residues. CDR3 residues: CASSVNSRGYTF. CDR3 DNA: TGTGCCAGCAGCGTAAATTCGCGCGGCTACACCTTC.

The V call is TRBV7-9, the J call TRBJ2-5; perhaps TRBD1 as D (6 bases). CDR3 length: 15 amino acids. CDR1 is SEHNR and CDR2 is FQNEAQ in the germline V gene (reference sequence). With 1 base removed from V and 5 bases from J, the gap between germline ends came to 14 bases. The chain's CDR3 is CASSLVGNRDETQYF. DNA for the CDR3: TGTGCCAGCAGCTTAGTGGGGAACAGGGATGAGACCCAGTACTTC.

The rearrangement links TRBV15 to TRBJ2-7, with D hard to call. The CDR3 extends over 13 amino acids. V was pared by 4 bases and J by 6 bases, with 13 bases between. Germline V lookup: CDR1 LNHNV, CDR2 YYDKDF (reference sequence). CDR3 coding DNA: TGTGCCACCAGCAAGGGCCTCCCCTCCGAGCAGTACTTC. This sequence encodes CATSKGLPSEQYF.

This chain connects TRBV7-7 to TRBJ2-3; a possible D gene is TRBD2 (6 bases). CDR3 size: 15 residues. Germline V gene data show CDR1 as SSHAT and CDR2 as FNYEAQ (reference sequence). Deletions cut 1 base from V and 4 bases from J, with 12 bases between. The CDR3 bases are TGTGCCAGCAGCTTAGGACTAGGTCTGTCAGATACGCAGTATTTT. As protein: CASSLGLGLSDTQYF.

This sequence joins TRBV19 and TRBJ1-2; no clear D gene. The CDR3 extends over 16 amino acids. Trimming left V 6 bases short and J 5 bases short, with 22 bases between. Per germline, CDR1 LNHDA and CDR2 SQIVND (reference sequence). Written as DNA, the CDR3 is TGTGCCAGTAGCACTCCCCGCCCCTTGAGGGAGTATGGCTACACCTTC. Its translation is CASSTPRPLREYGYTF. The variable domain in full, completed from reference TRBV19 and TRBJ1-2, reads DGGITQSPKYLFRKEGQNVTLSCEQNLNHDAMYWYRQDPGQGLRLIYYSQIVNDFQKGDIAEGYSVSREKKESFPLTVTSAQKNPTAFYLCASSTPRPLREYGYTFGSGTRLTVV.

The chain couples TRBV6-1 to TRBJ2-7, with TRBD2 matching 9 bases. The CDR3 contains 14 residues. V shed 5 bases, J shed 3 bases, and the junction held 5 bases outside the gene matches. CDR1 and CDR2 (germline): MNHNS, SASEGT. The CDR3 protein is CASSTGLARYEQYF. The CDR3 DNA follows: TGTGCCAGCAGTACAGGACTAGCGCGCTACGAGCAGTACTTC.

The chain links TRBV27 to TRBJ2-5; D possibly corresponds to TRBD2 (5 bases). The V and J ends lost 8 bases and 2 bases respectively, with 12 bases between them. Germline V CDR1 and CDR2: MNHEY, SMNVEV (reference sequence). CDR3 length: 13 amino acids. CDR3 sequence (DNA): TGTGCCAGCTATTCGGGGAATCAAGAGACCCAGTACTTC. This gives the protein CASYSGNQETQYF.